The clone carrying this T cell receptor (beta chain) was recorded at least ten times. The antigen is not known. The record originates from a study of T cells in Graves' hyperthyroidism and ophthalmopathy. Points from the study as a whole: In the analysis, a 13 V-J model separated ophthalmopathy from stable hyperthyroidism.

It was RNA transcripts that yielded the amplified TCR beta CDR3 regions. Initially, a first-round RT-PCR of the TCR CDR3 employed the HTBI primer set. A single record per CDR3 protein comes from TCRdb applying MiXCR to the multiplex PCR reads. The data hold approximately 400,000 distinct CDR3 sequences, with 11% to 15% observed a single time. Graves' hyperthyroidism showing no ophthalmopathy progression within 18 months was considered stable. Disease duration under 2 months; hyperthyroidism patients were aged 18 to 65. Not enrolled were patients with uncontrolled infection, other autoimmune disease, pregnancy or lactation. The sequence was obtained from a woman aged 60-75 years with Graves' hyperthyroidism. Sequencing was performed on blood.

The CDR3 DNA reads TGCAGTGCGCGGGAGGCCCCCTACGAGCAGTACTTC. It is translated as CSAREAPYEQYF. V usage is TRBV20-1 and J usage is TRBJ2-7; 8 bases line up with TRBD2. Germline V gene lookup returns CDR1 DFQATT and CDR2 SNEGSKA (reference sequence). This CDR3 is built from 12 residues. The V and J ends lost 6 bases and 2 bases, in that order; junction bases with no gene match: 3.